This paragraph covers one T cell receptor (beta chain) sequence. This clonotype was observed at least ten times. The antigen it recognizes is unknown. The input lacks base qualities; no much larger clone sits a single base away. The entry originates in a study of regulatory T cells in long-lasting Graves disease (dated by TCRdb to the early 2020s). With respect to the entire study: Newly diagnosed Graves' disease patients had taken antithyroid drugs for less than 3 months. A total of some 33 samples were covered by TCR sequencing, comprising around 13 persistent and 20 or so newly diagnosed Graves' disease patients. The study was conducted in China and was registered as a clinical trial. This study used TCR sequencing and RNA sequencing of peripheral blood to compare persistent Graves' disease patients against newly diagnosed Graves' disease patients. What the study reported, not specific to this receptor: The small sample size was acknowledged by the authors as a limitation that may reduce accuracy. More public clonotypes were shared among persistent patients (more than 2,500) than among newly diagnosed patients (over 900). Sequencing and analysis were limited to the TCR beta chain. Compared with newly diagnosed patients, persistent Graves' disease patients had lower TCR Shannon entropy and fewer highly expanded clones, which suggests clonal expansion. Preferential use of TRBV28, TRBJ1-2 and TRBJ2-5 was observed in persistent disease, whereas TRBV20-1 and TRBJ2-1 were favored in newly diagnosed disease. The study examined only peripheral blood because the primary lesion, thyroid tissue, could not be accessed.

Deletion took 5 bases off V and 8 bases off J, with a span of 15 bases between the germline ends. In the germline V gene, CDR1 corresponds to MDHEN and CDR2 to SYDVKM. Including cysteine and phenylalanine, the CDR3 has 14 amino acids. Here the CDR3 DNA is all that survives: 42 bases in frame from base 1. Per the publication, the time point label means: newly diagnosed GD, antithyroid drugs for less than 3 months. RNA was extracted from PBMCs in TRIzol for both TCR sequencing and RNA sequencing. The diagnosis of Graves' disease was made according to American Thyroid Association guidelines. Recruitment of patients was carried out at an endocrinology department in Xi'an, China. From each patient, about 9.7 milliliters of peripheral blood was collected into an EDTA anticoagulant tube. Ficoll Paque Plus density gradient separation was used to isolate PBMCs, and no further T cell sorting was performed. An Agilent 2100 Bioanalyzer and agarose gel were used to check RNA quality, and a NanoDrop 2000 was used to measure RNA concentration.

Libraries were built with multiplex PCR. The sample was run on an Illumina HiSeq 4000. iRepertoire HTBI primers and Arm-PCR amplification of CDR3 regions were used to construct TCR beta libraries. Gel purification was performed on PCR products prior to sequencing. As for the original processing: Gene usage analysis of CDR3 amino acid clonotypes used the approximately 62 TRBV and 14 TRBJ segments found across samples. Filtered high-quality paired reads were merged into contigs using COPE and FqMerger. BLAST was used to align contigs to IMGT TRBV, TRBD and TRBJ reference genes, with CDR3 defined following IMGT. Highly expanded clones were defined as clonotypes with a frequency above 0.1%. Shannon entropy was used to measure repertoire diversity, and the Gini coefficient was used to measure V-J evenness. A clonotype found in more than one individual was treated as public. Clones were called with MiXCR by TCRdb after fastp trimmed the public reads at Q25, and only in-frame beta chains were retained. Rows with a matching CDR3 protein are joined into one entry that keeps the most common DNA and genes. Clone size and V and J calls follow TCRdb, not the original study. The sample profile shows hundreds of thousands of distinct CDR3 sequences; approximately 16% of them were found once. The ten largest clones take up roughly 25% of the sample.

These data were also reused for a study on T cells in Graves' hyperthyroidism and ophthalmopathy. That second publication adds: Graves' hyperthyroidism was defined as stable when no progression to ophthalmopathy occurred over 18 months of follow-up. Hyperthyroidism patients were newly diagnosed, had a disease duration of under 2 months, and were aged 18 to 65 years. The study excluded patients with uncontrolled infections, other autoimmune diseases, pregnancy or lactation. Clinical symptoms, serum thyroxine and TRAb, thyroid ultrasound, and orbital computed tomography formed the basis for the diagnoses. A first-round RT-PCR of the TCR CDR3 used the HTBI primer set with the Qiagen OneStep RT-PCR kit. Most expanded thyroid clonotypes (frequency above 0.001) were also detected in blood, suggesting blood repertoires may reflect thyroid immune responses. In cross-validation, a model built on a 13 V-J signature told ophthalmopathy apart from stable hyperthyroidism with 85% to 90% sensitivity and about 81% specificity, and in testing the same model reached 80%/75%. In validation, progression to ophthalmopathy was predicted by the model with 70.59% sensitivity and 72% to 80% specificity, a median of around 6.5 months before onset. To identify distinguishing TCR V-J signatures, a discovery cohort of 100 patients was used, comprising some 45 with Graves' ophthalmopathy and some 60 with stable Graves' hyperthyroidism. Whether ophthalmopathy could be predicted prospectively was tested in an independent validation cohort made up of approximately 19 hyperthyroidism patients plus 17 patients who later progressed to ophthalmopathy. The approximately 98 discovery patients were randomly divided into training and test sets at a 7:3 ratio. The study also compared thyroid tissue and blood T-cell repertoires from more than 5 Graves' hyperthyroidism patients. Once sampling was done, hyperthyroidism patients were given methimazole at a starting dose of 30 mg daily, whereas ophthalmopathy patients were given high-dose intravenous methylprednisolone. Libraries were constructed in a second round of multiplex PCR, after which size selection and purification were performed. Sequencing of the libraries was done on an Illumina HiSeq2000 using paired-end 100 bp reads. Raw data were processed with SOAPnuke, discarding reads with adapters, uncalled bases, mean Phred below 15, or no exact constant-primer or identifier match. COPE v1.2.5 was used to merge the high-quality paired reads, and each unique nucleotide sequence was defined as a clonotype. Clonotypes were aligned to IMGT TRBV, TRBD and TRBJ reference segments using MiTCR v1.1. The analysis was restricted to V-J combinations with a frequency above 0.0001, which together covered 99% to 99.2% of the repertoires. The TCS score was defined as F50 (clonal expansion) divided by E x V (chaos), with BLOSUM62-based TCRdist calculated between CDR3 peptides within each V-J. Welch's t-statistics and random forest reduced several hundred V-J features to some 14, which were used in a naive Bayes classifier (R e1071). No statistical method was used to fix the sample size in advance, and group allocation was not hidden from the investigators. The paper reports TCR Vbeta CDR3 sequencing of some 140 peripheral blood samples: 43 ophthalmopathy, 70 to 85 hyperthyroidism and approximately 17 progressor patients.

The material sequenced was peripheral blood mononuclear cells (PBMCs), taken at new diagnosis, from a patient treated with antithyroid drugs. The receptor comes from a woman aged 35-65 years with Graves disease. Donor details come from another sample of the same person, matched by shared clones. The rearranged chain carries TRBV28 and TRBJ1-4; no D segment can be confidently identified. The nucleotide sequence reads TGTGCCAGCAGTCAACTAGACGGAGAAGAAAAACTGTTTTTT. This translates into CASSQLDGEEKLFF.